One sample yielded the 13 T cell receptor beta chains listed below, sequenced in a study of blood T cells in healthy people across ages (dated by TCRdb to 2015 to 2017). The method was 5' RACE. The run used an Illumina HiSeq 2500. A second PCR of roughly 7 to 11 cycles was performed with a sample-barcoded 5' primer and a J-beta primer mix. TCRdb trimmed the raw reads at Q25, called clones with MiXCR and kept productive beta chains. Duplicate CDR3 protein sequences are folded into a single record with the most common DNA and genes. For this sample there are about 670,000 distinct CDR3 sequences; 35% to 50% appear just once. 30% of the sample goes to the ten largest clones. Sequences were obtained from blood. Every receptor here comes from a man older than 75 in good health.

This clonotype appeared a single time. The CDR3 here is CATSRGLQGILETQYF. The CDR3 DNA sequence: TGTGCCACCAGCAGGGGGCTACAGGGTATTTTGGAGACCCAGTACTTC. This chain links TRBV15 with TRBJ2-5, with TRBD1 as a possible D gene (6 bases). V lost 3 bases to trimming and J lost 5 bases, with 19 bases between them. Germline-derived CDR1 and CDR2 are LNHNV and YYDKDF (reference sequence). The CDR3 loop spans 16 amino acids.

This rearrangement joins TRBV20-1 to TRBJ2-4, with TRBD1 matching over 10 bases. Trimming cost V 4 bases and J 3 bases; bases outside gene matches: 6. Germline CDR1 reads DFQATT; CDR2 reads SNEGSKA (reference sequence). The CDR3 consists of 15 residues. The CDR3 nucleotides read TGCAGTGCTACCGGACAGGGGGGATTCAAAAACATTCAGTACTTC. Its protein product is CSATGQGGFKNIQYF.

The rearrangement joins TRBV6-6 to TRBJ1-2; TRBD1 matches 7 bases. The CDR3 runs to 17 residues. J gave up 5 bases and V 0 bases, and 12 bases lay outside the gene matches. Germline-derived CDR1 and CDR2 are MNHNY and SVGAGI (reference sequence). CDR3 nucleotides: TGTGCCAGCAGTTACTCACCCAGGGGGGGCCGGGGATATGGCTACACCTTC. Protein sequence: CASSYSPRGGRGYGYTF.

The chain joins TRBV4-3 to TRBJ1-6; 7 nucleotides line up with TRBD1. Per the germline V gene, CDR1 is LGHNA and CDR2 is YSLEER. The J segment lost 10 bases and the V segment lost 2 bases, leaving 11 bases of the junction unmatched. CDR3 length equals 16 residues. CDR3 DNA: TGCGCCAGCAGCCAACGAGACAGGGTGTTAGGGTCACCCCTCCACTTT. Residues: CASSQRDRVLGSPLHF.

This clonotype was detected a few times. CDR3: CASSLVLASYNEQYF. The CDR3 DNA reads TGTGCCAGCAGCTTAGTACTAGCGTCCTACAATGAGCAGTACTTC. The genes are TRBV7-9 and TRBJ2-1; 7 nucleotides line up with TRBD2. The J call is doubtful: the DNA matches TRBJ2-7 better. The CDR3 spans 15 residues. From germline, CDR1 is SEHNR and CDR2 FQNEAQ (reference sequence).

This chain uses TRBV12-3 or TRBV12-4 with TRBJ1-6; 10 positions agree with TRBD1. The CDR3 has 14 amino acids. The V segment lost 6 bases and the J segment 5 bases; nucleotides outside the gene matches: 1. The CDR3 DNA is TGTGCCAGCAGGGACAGGGGGAATAATTCACCCCTCCACTTT. Protein sequence: CASRDRGNNSPLHF.

This sequence joins TRBV2 and TRBJ2-1; TRBD2 is a possible D gene (7 bases). Germline values: CDR1 SNHLY, CDR2 FYNNEI. Trimming left V 1 base short and J 4 bases short, with 14 bases between. The CDR3 loop spans 16 amino acids. The CDR3 nucleotides read TGTGCCAGCAGTGAAGTTGGGGGGGGGGCATACAATGAGCAGTTCTTC. The encoded protein is CASSEVGGGAYNEQFF.

There are a few counts of this clonotype. This chain joins TRBV24-1 and TRBJ2-5; 9 bases are a match to TRBD2. The V segment lost 3 bases and the J segment 1 base; nucleotides outside the gene matches: 20. Germline assignment: CDR1 KGHDR and CDR2 SFDVKD. The CDR3 runs 21 residues. DNA for the CDR3: TGTGCCACCAGTGATAAGTCAAGCCGGGCGAGTAGCGGGGGACTCCAAGAGACCCAGTACTTC. It translates to CATSDKSSRASSGGLQETQYF.

This clonotype was observed many times. V and J are TRBV4-2 and TRBJ2-1; D is possibly TRBD1 or TRBD2 (6 bases each). CDR1 and CDR2 (germline): LGHNA, YNFKEQ. The CDR3 is made up of 15 amino acids. Between the trimmed V and J ends, which lost 1 base and 6 bases, there was a span of 13 bases. Here the CDR3 DNA reads TGTGCCAGCAGCCAAGTAGGGGGGAGAGGCAATGAGCAGTTCTTC. Amino acid sequence: CASSQVGGRGNEQFF.

To note about this clonotype: The junction differs from germline at one of its ends, possibly a read error. The chain combines TRBV12-3 or TRBV12-4 with TRBJ2-5; D is tentatively TRBD1 or TRBD2 (5 bases each). The closer fit of TRBJ2-7 to the DNA end suggests the J call may be wrong. This CDR3 is 14 amino acids long. DNA for the CDR3: TGTGACAGCATCCTTAGGGCAGGGAGCGGCGAGCAGTACTTC. This translates into CDSILRAGSGEQYF.

This clonotype showed up many times. The chain recombines TRBV7-2 with TRBJ2-7; 10 nucleotides align to TRBD2. The CDR3 runs to 15 residues. V was pared by 5 bases and J by 0 bases, with 4 bases of the junction left unmatched. Germline V CDR1 and CDR2: SGHTA, FQGNSA. In DNA form, the CDR3 reads TGTGCCAGCAGCCCTCAGCGGGGGGGCTCCTACGAGCAGTACTTC. Residues: CASSPQRGGSYEQYF.

The gene calls are TRBV11-3 and TRBJ2-1, with TRBD2 matching over 10 bases. J was trimmed by 7 bases and V by 0 bases; bases with no gene match: 6. CDR1 and CDR2 (germline): SGHNT, YENEEA. CDR3 size: 16 residues. The CDR3 reads CASSLESSGSWNEQFF. CDR3 nucleotides: TGTGCCAGCAGCTTAGAATCTAGCGGGAGTTGGAATGAGCAGTTCTTC.

V usage is TRBV7-2 and J usage is TRBJ2-4, with D perhaps TRBD1 or TRBD2 (5 bases each). This CDR3 region has 15 residues. The germline V gene encodes CDR1 SGHTA and CDR2 FQGNSA. V was clipped by 5 bases and J by 0 bases, with 11 bases between them. The CDR3 reads CASSEPGTAKNIQYF. In DNA, the CDR3 is TGTGCCAGCAGCGAACCCGGGACAGCCAAAAACATTCAGTACTTC.